The 28 T cell receptor beta chains in this list originate from one sample, sequenced in a study of T cell responses to AZD1222 COVID-19 vaccine. The table came from immunoSEQ multiplex PCR; TCRdb's copy has only in-frame clones and leaves some out. Of tens of thousands of clones listed, around 87% are singletons. Specimen: peripheral blood, collected 28 days after the second AZD1222 dose. The origin of the receptors is an adult who received the AZD1222 COVID-19 vaccine.

CDR3 coding DNA: TGCGCCAGCAGCTTGATGGAGACCCAGTACTTC. As protein: CASSLMETQYF. The chain links TRBV5-1 to TRBJ2-5; no reliable D call. The V end was cut by 1 base, the J end by 5 bases, with 3 bases between. In germline, CDR1 is SGHRS, CDR2 YFSETQ. The CDR3 sequence is 11 residues long.

V usage is TRBV19 and J usage is TRBJ1-4; maybe TRBD1 (6 bases). CDR3 length: 15 amino acids. CDR1 and CDR2 from the germline V gene are LNHDA and SQIVND (reference sequence). Trimming took off 10 bases at V and 5 bases at J, with 20 bases between the two ends. CDR3 region: CATQQGLSTNEKLFF. CDR3 nucleotide sequence: TGTGCCACCCAACAGGGTTTATCGACGAATGAAAAACTGTTTTTT.

This chain joins TRBV4-1 and TRBJ2-5; D might be TRBD2 (6 bases). The CDR3 runs 15 residues. Germline V lookup: CDR1 MGHRA, CDR2 YSYEKL. V lost 2 bases, J lost 4 bases, and 14 bases lay in between. DNA for the CDR3: TGCGCCAGCAGCCAATCGGGGGTTTTAGGAGAGACCCAGTACTTC. This sequence encodes CASSQSGVLGETQYF.

V and J are TRBV24-1 and TRBJ2-5, with D hard to call. CDR3 length: 15 residues. CDR1 and CDR2 (germline): KGHDR, SFDVKD. V lost 3 bases and J lost 2, with 12 bases in between. The CDR3 DNA reads TGTGCCACCAGTGATCACACATCCGATCAAGAGACCCAGTACTTC. It is translated as CATSDHTSDQETQYF.

This sequence joins TRBV29-1 and TRBJ1-2; a possible D gene is TRBD1 (5 bases). The ends were cut back, 6 bases at V and 1 base at J, with 12 bases in the middle. Germline loops: CDR1 SQVTM, CDR2 ANQGSEA. The CDR3 has 13 residues. The CDR3 is CSVTAGVNYGYTF. As DNA, the CDR3 is TGCAGCGTCACGGCGGGGGTTAACTATGGCTACACCTTC.

V usage is TRBV7-9 and J usage is TRBJ1-1, with D unresolved. Deletions cut 5 bases from V and 6 bases from J, with 16 bases between. The CDR3 is 14 residues long. CDR1 is SEHNR, CDR2 FQNEAQ, per germline (reference sequence). As DNA, the CDR3 is TGTGCCAGCAGCCCAGGTCGCCTGAAGGCTGAAGCTTTCTTT. Translating gives CASSPGRLKAEAFF. Supplemented by reference TRBV7-9 and TRBJ1-1, the full variable domain reads DTGVSQNPRHKITKRGQNVTFRCDPISEHNRLYWYRQTLGQGPEFLTYFQNEAQLEKSRLLSDRFSAERPKGSFSTLEIQRTEQGDSAMYLCASSPGRLKAEAFFGQGTRLTVV.

The V call is TRBV19, the J call TRBJ1-4; 7 bases match TRBD1. Germline-derived CDR1 and CDR2 are LNHDA and SQIVND (reference sequence). This CDR3 has 16 amino acids. V was clipped by 2 bases and J by 0 bases; unmatched bases: 3. The CDR3 DNA is TGTGCCAGTAGTATAAAGGGACAGACAACTAATGAAAAACTGTTTTTT. Translated: CASSIKGQTTNEKLFF.

At least ten counts were recorded for this clone. The rearrangement links TRBV9 to TRBJ2-2; no reliable D call. V gave up 4 bases and J gave up 0 bases, with 16 bases separating them. CDR1 SGDLS and CDR2 YYNGEE come from the germline V gene. The CDR3 covers 17 residues. The CDR3 DNA is TGTGCCAGCAGCCCCGTTGGCGATACCGCGAACACCGGGGAGCTGTTTTTT. It codes for CASSPVGDTANTGELFF.

The chain links TRBV4-2 to TRBJ2-5; tentative D call: TRBD2 (5 bases). The germline V gene has CDR1 LGHNA and CDR2 YNFKEQ. Trimming pared 0 bases from V and 1 base from J, leaving 12 bases between. CDR3 length: 16 amino acids. Here the CDR3 reads CASSQDVSGFQETQYF. CDR3 bases: TGTGCCAGCAGCCAAGATGTGTCGGGGTTCCAAGAGACCCAGTACTTC.

This clone was detected once. The V call is TRBV6-1, the J call TRBJ2-7; 8 bases match TRBD1. The CDR3 is made up of 14 amino acids. Germline-derived CDR1 and CDR2 are MNHNS and SASEGT. V lost 4 bases and J lost 3; bases outside the gene matches: 5. The CDR3, as DNA: TGTGCCAGCAGTGGAGCAGGGGGCGGCTACGAGCAGTACTTC. Amino acid sequence: CASSGAGGGYEQYF.

This clone was seen a single time. The same CDR3 can be traced to other DNA sequences in this sample. The rearrangement joins TRBV29-1 to TRBJ1-1, with D unclear. The V gene lost 0 bases and the J gene lost 1 base, with 6 bases spanning the gap. Germline V gene data show CDR1 as SQVTM and CDR2 as ANQGSEA. CDR3 length: 13 residues. The CDR3 reads CSVEEAGNTEAFF. The CDR3 coding sequence is TGCAGCGTTGAAGAGGCGGGGAACACTGAAGCTTTCTTT.

This chain joins TRBV4-1 and TRBJ2-7; D remains unclear. Germline assignment: CDR1 MGHRA and CDR2 YSYEKL. V was cut by 0 bases and J by 0 bases, with 12 bases left in between. This CDR3 contains 16 residues. CDR3 sequence (DNA): TGCGCCAGCAGCCAAGATAGTAGCAGCTACTCCTACGAGCAGTACTTC. Its translation is CASSQDSSSYSYEQYF.

The rearrangement uses TRBV6-5 and TRBJ2-7; D assignment may be TRBD1 or TRBD2 (5 bases each). The CDR3 runs 11 residues. Looked up from germline, CDR1 is MNHEY and CDR2 is SVGAGI. Deletions cut 6 bases from V and 8 bases from J, with 11 bases between. The CDR3 sequence: CASSLREKQYF. The CDR3 DNA sequence: TGTGCCAGCAGCCTCAGGGAGAAGCAGTACTTC.

The chain couples TRBV16 to TRBJ2-7; 8 nucleotides agree with TRBD2. The germline V gene has CDR1 KGHSY and CDR2 FQNENV. The CDR3 sequence is 17 residues long. The V and J ends lost 4 bases and 3 bases, in that order; junction bases with no gene match: 14. The CDR3 DNA reads as TGTGCCAGCAGCCCCCCCCATGGCGGGGGGACCTTCTACGAGCAGTACTTC. This translates into CASSPPHGGGTFYEQYF.

The rearrangement uses TRBV7-2 and TRBJ2-1; D is perhaps TRBD2 (6 bases). The germline V and J ends were trimmed by 1 base and 0 bases, with 13 bases remaining between them. Germline V gives CDR1 SGHTA, CDR2 FQGNSA. The CDR3 is 17 residues long. The CDR3: CASSLGTGVPSYNEQFF. The CDR3 coding sequence is TGTGCCAGCAGCTTAGGTACGGGGGTCCCCTCCTACAATGAGCAGTTCTTC.

V gene TRBV5-4 combines with J gene TRBJ2-5; D is tentatively TRBD1 or TRBD2 (6 bases each). The CDR3 has 14 amino acids. V was cut by 2 bases and J by 9 bases, with 17 bases left in between. Per the germline V gene, CDR1 is SGHNT and CDR2 is YYREEE (reference sequence). This chain's CDR3 is CASSFGAQEGAQYF. CDR3 bases: TGTGCCAGCAGCTTTGGTGCCCAGGAGGGGGCCCAGTACTTC. Using reference TRBV5-4 and TRBJ2-5 for the parts outside the CDR3, the full variable domain is ETGVTQSPTHLIKTRGQQVTLRCSSQSGHNTVSWYQQALGQGPQFIFQYYREEENGRGNFPPRFSGLQFPNYSSELNVNALELDDSALYLCASSFGAQEGAQYFGPGTRLLVL.

Comment on this clone: Within the sample, other DNA sequences also encode this same CDR3. The chain employs TRBV3-1 (or the pseudogene TRBV3-2) and TRBJ2-3; D is uncertain. The CDR3 is 11 residues long. The ends were cut back, 1 base at V and 6 bases at J, with 2 bases in the middle. In germline, CDR1 is LGHDT, CDR2 YNNKEL (reference sequence). The CDR3 loop is CASSQADTQYF. DNA for the CDR3: TGTGCCAGCAGCCAAGCGGATACGCAGTATTTT.

The chain joins TRBV18 to TRBJ2-5; possible D gene TRBD1, 5 bases. Germline values: CDR1 KGHSH, CDR2 LQKENI. The CDR3 spans 14 residues. Trimming left V 1 base short and J 5 bases short, with 11 bases between. The CDR3 coding sequence is TGTGCCAGCTCACCACTAGCAGGGCCGGAGACCCAGTACTTC. Translating it yields CASSPLAGPETQYF.

As concerns this clone: The sample carries other DNA sequences with the same CDR3. This chain uses TRBV5-5 with TRBJ2-5, with unresolved D. Trimming took 0 bases from V and 2 from J, leaving 8 bases between them. The CDR3 length is 14 residues. Germline V gives CDR1 SGHKS, CDR2 YYEKEE (reference sequence). As DNA, the CDR3 is TGTGCCAGCAGCTTGGGGACGGTACAAGAGACCCAGTACTTC. This sequence encodes CASSLGTVQETQYF.

This chain joins TRBV18 and TRBJ1-4; 9 nucleotides align to TRBD1. Losses at the gene ends were 3 bases for V and 8 bases for J; bases not matched to a gene: 7. The CDR3 runs 15 residues. CDR1 and CDR2 (germline): KGHSH, LQKENI. CDR3 sequence reads: CASSPPGQGQEKLFF. The CDR3 DNA is TGTGCCAGCTCACCCCCGGGACAGGGCCAAGAAAAACTGTTTTTT.

The rearrangement links TRBV19 to TRBJ2-7, with D possibly TRBD1 on 5 matching bases. This CDR3 is 13 amino acids long. In germline, CDR1 is LNHDA, CDR2 SQIVND (reference sequence). V was cut by 7 bases and J by 2 bases, with 12 bases left in between. The CDR3 coding sequence is TGTGCCAGTACCCAGGGTGCCCCCTACGAGCAGTACTTC. Amino acid sequence: CASTQGAPYEQYF.

This rearrangement joins TRBV27 to TRBJ2-1, with D hard to call. V gave up 3 bases and J gave up 4 bases, with 10 bases separating them. The germline V gene has CDR1 MNHEY and CDR2 SMNVEV (reference sequence). This CDR3 is built from 14 residues. The CDR3 loop reads CASSLAGRYNEQFF. DNA for the CDR3: TGTGCCAGCAGTTTGGCAGGACGATACAATGAGCAGTTCTTC.

The V and J genes are TRBV11-3 and TRBJ2-7; a possible D gene is TRBD1 (6 bases). Between the trimmed V and J ends, which lost 6 bases and 3 bases, there was a span of 18 bases. The CDR3 is 15 residues long. Per germline, CDR1 SGHNT and CDR2 YENEEA. CDR3 nucleotide sequence: TGTGCCAGCAGTCAACAGGGATCCCTAAACTACGAGCAGTACTTC. The encoded protein is CASSQQGSLNYEQYF.

V gene TRBV28 combines with J gene TRBJ2-3, with D perhaps TRBD1 (6 bases). Germline V gene data show CDR1 as MDHEN and CDR2 as SYDVKM. This CDR3 has 13 amino acids. V was trimmed by 6 bases and J by 4 bases, leaving 11 bases between them. CDR3 loop: CASSQQGPDTQYF. The CDR3 DNA is TGTGCCAGCAGCCAACAGGGTCCAGATACGCAGTATTTT.

In its sample, this clone was seen once. This sequence joins TRBV5-6 and TRBJ2-7; maybe TRBD1 (5 bases). The CDR3 contains 13 residues. The V gene's germline CDR1 is SGHDT and CDR2 YYEEEE. Trimming removed 0 bases at V and 4 bases at J, with 8 bases between. DNA of the CDR3: TGTGCCAGCAGCTTGGCCAGGGCATACGAGCAGTACTTC. It translates to CASSLARAYEQYF.

This chain connects TRBV7-8 to TRBJ1-5; 10 positions match TRBD1. This CDR3 is 18 amino acids long. V trimming: 5 bases; J trimming: 6 bases; junction bases outside the gene matches: 16. Germline assignment: CDR1 SGHVS and CDR2 FQNEAQ. In DNA form, the CDR3 reads TGTGCCAGCAGCCCGCAGGCCGGGACAGGGGTTCTGATTCAGCCCCAGCATTTT. Protein product: CASSPQAGTGVLIQPQHF.

The rearrangement joins TRBV2 to TRBJ1-2; no clear D. Trimming removed 2 bases at V and 4 bases at J, with 11 bases between. CDR3 length: 14 residues. Germline CDR1 SNHLY, CDR2 FYNNEI. The CDR3 DNA follows: TGTGCCAGCAGTGAAAGGGCCCGACCCTATGGCTACACCTTC. This codes for CASSERARPYGYTF.

The J gene is TRBJ2-7, the V gene TRBV6-2 or TRBV6-3, with D unresolved. This CDR3 comprises 11 residues. V was pared by 2 bases and J by 4 bases, with 3 bases between. Germline loops: CDR1 MNHEY, CDR2 SVGEGT. CDR3 bases: TGTGCCAGCAGTTACGTTTACGAGCAGTACTTC. Translating it yields CASSYVYEQYF.